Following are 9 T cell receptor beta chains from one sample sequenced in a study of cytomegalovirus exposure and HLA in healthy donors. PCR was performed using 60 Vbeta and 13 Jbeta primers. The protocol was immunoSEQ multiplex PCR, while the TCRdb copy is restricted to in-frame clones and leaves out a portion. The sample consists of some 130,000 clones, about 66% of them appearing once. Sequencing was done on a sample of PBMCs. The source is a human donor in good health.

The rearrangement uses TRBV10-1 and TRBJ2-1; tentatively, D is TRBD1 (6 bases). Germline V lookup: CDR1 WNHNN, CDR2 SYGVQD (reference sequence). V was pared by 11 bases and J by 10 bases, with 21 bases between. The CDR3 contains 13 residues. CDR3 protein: CAGHFWTAREQFF. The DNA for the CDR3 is TGCGCCGGTCATTTTTGGACAGCCAGGGAGCAGTTCTTC.

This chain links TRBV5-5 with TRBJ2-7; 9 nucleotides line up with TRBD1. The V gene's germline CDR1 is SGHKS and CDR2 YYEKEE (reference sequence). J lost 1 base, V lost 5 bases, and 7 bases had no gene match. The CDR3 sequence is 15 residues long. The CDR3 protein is CASSPGQGLSYEQYF. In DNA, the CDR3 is TGTGCCAGCAGTCCCGGACAGGGGTTGTCCTACGAGCAGTACTTC.

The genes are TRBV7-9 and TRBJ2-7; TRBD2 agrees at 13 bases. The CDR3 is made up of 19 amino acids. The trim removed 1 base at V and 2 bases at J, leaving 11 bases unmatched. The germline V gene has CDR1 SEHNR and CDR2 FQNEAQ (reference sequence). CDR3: CASSLVVRLAGGLTYEQYF. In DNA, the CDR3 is TGTGCCAGCAGCTTAGTAGTGAGACTAGCGGGGGGATTGACCTACGAGCAGTACTTC.

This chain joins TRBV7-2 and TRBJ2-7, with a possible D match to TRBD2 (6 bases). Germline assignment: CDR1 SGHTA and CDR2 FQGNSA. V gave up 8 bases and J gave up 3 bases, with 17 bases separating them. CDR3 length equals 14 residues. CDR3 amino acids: CASGGYGAGYEQYF. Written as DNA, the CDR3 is TGTGCCAGCGGCGGGTATGGAGCGGGCTACGAGCAGTACTTC.

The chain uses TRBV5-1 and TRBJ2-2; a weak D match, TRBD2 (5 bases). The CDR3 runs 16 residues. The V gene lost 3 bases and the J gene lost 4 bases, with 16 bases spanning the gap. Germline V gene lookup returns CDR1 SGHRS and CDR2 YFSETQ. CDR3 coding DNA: TGCGCCAGCAGCTCCCTCGGAGGTGTCACCACCGGGGAGCTGTTTTTT. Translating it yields CASSSLGGVTTGELFF.

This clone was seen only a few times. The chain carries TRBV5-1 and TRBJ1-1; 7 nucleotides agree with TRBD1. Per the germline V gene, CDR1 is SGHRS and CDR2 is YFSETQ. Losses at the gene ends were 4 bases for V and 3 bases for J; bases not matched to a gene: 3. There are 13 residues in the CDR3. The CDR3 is CASSQTGDTEAFF. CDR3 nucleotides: TGCGCCAGCAGCCAAACAGGGGACACTGAAGCTTTCTTT. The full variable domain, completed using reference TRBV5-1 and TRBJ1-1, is KAGVTQTPRYLIKTRGQQVTLSCSPISGHRSVSWYQQTPGQGLQFLFEYFSETQRNKGNFPGRFSGRQFSNSRSEMNVSTLELGDSALYLCASSQTGDTEAFFGQGTRLTVV.

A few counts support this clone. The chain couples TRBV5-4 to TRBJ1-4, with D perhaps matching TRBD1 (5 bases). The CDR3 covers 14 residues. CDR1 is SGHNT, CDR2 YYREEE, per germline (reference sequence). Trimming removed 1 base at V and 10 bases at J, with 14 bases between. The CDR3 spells CASSLQGQGGKLFF. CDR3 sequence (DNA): TGTGCCAGCAGCTTGCAGGGTCAGGGTGGAAAACTGTTTTTT.

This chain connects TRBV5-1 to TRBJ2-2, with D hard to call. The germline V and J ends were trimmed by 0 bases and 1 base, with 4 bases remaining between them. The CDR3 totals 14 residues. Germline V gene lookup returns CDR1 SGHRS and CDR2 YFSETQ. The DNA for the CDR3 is TGCGCCAGCAGCTTGGGGCAGAACACCGGGGAGCTGTTTTTT. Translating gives CASSLGQNTGELFF.

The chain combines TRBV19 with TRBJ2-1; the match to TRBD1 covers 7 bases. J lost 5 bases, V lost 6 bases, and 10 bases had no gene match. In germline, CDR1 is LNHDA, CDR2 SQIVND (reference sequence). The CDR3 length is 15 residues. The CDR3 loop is CASSAKGTVNNEQFF. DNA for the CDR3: TGTGCCAGTAGCGCAAAAGGGACAGTCAACAATGAGCAGTTCTTC. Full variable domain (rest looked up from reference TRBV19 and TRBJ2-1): DGGITQSPKYLFRKEGQNVTLSCEQNLNHDAMYWYRQDPGQGLRLIYYSQIVNDFQKGDIAEGYSVSREKKESFPLTVTSAQKNPTAFYLCASSAKGTVNNEQFFGPGTRLTVL.